This record looks at one T cell receptor beta chain sequence and its context. This clone's antigen is unknown. Base qualities are not provided; no much larger clone lies one nucleotide away. These data belong to a study of blood T cell repertoires in COVID-19 (dated by TCRdb to 2020 to 2021). Some background on the complete study: Samples from collaborators originated in the United States, Italy and Spain and spanned both the acute and convalescent phases of COVID-19. The prospective study material was composed of cDNA or gDNA derived from T cells, B-cell-depleted T cells, or PBMCs. Sample metadata almost always included a de-identified subject ID, COVID-19 status, age in years and sex. A freely available public database, intended as a resource for researchers studying the immune response to SARS-CoV-2, is where the repertoires were released. The dataset comprised deeply sampled blood TCRbeta repertoires from subjects exposed to, actively infected with, or recovered from COVID-19. The samples were drawn from two sources: the first 160 participants of the ongoing ImmuneRACE study, and 1,254 subjects contributed by 6 global collaborators. Where available, HLA class I and class II types were obtained from metadata supplied by the sample provider rather than from assay-based typing. General findings and caveats noted by the study authors: The amount of clinical and demographic metadata varied by source and participant and was provided uncurated.

TCRbeta CDR3 regions were amplified from genomic DNA by means of the immunoSEQ Assay, a bias-controlled multiplex PCR. The authors processed their data as follows. Nucleated cell counts per sample were estimated from amplification of reference gene primers within the assay. To quantify the absolute abundance of each unique TCRbeta CDR3 rearrangement, sequence reads were collapsed and filtered. For each sample, productive Simpson clonality was calculated by taking the square root of Simpson's diversity index across productive rearrangements. Here the immuneACCESS table is served through TCRdb, limited to in-frame sequences with V and J called. Missing clones are a known gap in these copies; in checked studies unresolved V genes cover under half, and the rest lacks a known reason. V and J calls and clone size are copied from that table; D and trimming were computed from the DNA. A total of roughly 380,000 clones appear in this sample, approximately 89% of them only once. About 1.6% of the sample comes from the top ten.

V is reduced by 1 base and J by 2 bases, leaving a spacing of 6 bases between them. Based on the germline V gene (reference sequence), the CDR1 and CDR2 sequences are LNHNV and YYDKDF. The cysteine opens and the phenylalanine closes a CDR3 of 13 amino acids. Only the CDR3 region is kept as DNA, spanning 39 bases read in frame from base 1. One collaborating source in Seattle enrolled patients during active infection and followed them longitudinally through the course of disease. Each collaborating institution followed its own protocols to collect whole blood in K2EDTA tubes. Collaborator samples were shipped for TCRbeta analysis as frozen whole blood, isolated PBMCs, or DNA extracted from either sample type.

The material sequenced was peripheral blood. The V gene is TRBV15 and the J gene is TRBJ2-7, with the identity of the D gene unclear. This TCR derives from a middle-aged woman with COVID-19, enrolled during active disease. In nucleotide form, the sequence is TGTGCCACCAGCAGAGTTACTACCTACGAGCAGTACTTC. It is translated as CATSRVTTYEQYF.